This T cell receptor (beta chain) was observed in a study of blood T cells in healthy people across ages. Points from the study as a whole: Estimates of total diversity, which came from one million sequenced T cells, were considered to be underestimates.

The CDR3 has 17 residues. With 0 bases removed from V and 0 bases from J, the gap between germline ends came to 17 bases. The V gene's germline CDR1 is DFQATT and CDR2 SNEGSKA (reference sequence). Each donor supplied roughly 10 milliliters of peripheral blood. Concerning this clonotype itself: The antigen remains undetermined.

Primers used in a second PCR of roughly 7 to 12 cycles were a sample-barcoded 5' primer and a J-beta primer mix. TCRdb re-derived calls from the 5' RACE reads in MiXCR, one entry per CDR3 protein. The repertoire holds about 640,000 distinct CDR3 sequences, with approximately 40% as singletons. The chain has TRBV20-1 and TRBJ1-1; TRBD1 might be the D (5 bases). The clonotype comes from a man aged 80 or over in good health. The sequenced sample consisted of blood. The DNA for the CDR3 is TGCAGTGCTAGAGATCGGATTAAGGGGCAGATGAACACTGAAGCTTTCTTT. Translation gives CSARDRIKGQMNTEAFF.